Listed below are T cell receptor beta chains from one sample, sequenced in a study of spatial heterogeneity in lung cancer. TCRdb called the 5' RACE reads again in MiXCR, with one record for every CDR3 protein. The sample has tens of thousands of distinct CDR3 sequences, over 10% seen once. The source was PBMCs, collected at surgery. These receptors all come from a male donor with early-stage non-small cell lung cancer. Both conserved end residues are part of each CDR3. Each record gives: J gene, V gene, D gene, clone size, CDR3 protein, CDR3 DNA. The D gene is left open where the match is weak. Size values are once, few and many counts, or a class for expanded clones, and some rows have none.

>TRBJ2-7|TRBV29-1|TRBD2|few
CSVREAIGEQYF
TGCAGCGTGCGGGAGGCTATTGGCGAGCAGTACTTC
>TRBJ2-5|TRBV7-6|TRBD1|many
CASSLGQGETQYF
TGTGCCAGCAGCTTAGGACAGGGAGAGACCCAGTACTTC
>TRBJ1-5|TRBV10-2|TRBD1|few
CASSEKTQGRGQPQHF
TGCGCCAGCAGCGAAAAAACACAGGGGAGAGGTCAGCCCCAGCATTTT
>TRBJ2-3|TRBV27|-|-
CASSSGDTQYF
TGTGCCAGCAGTTCGGGAGATACGCAGTATTTT
>TRBJ2-5|TRBV5-1|-|many
CASSLEPQETQYF
TGCGCCAGCAGCTTGGAACCCCAAGAGACCCAGTACTTC
>TRBJ2-5|TRBV7-9|-|few
CASSLAGAEETQYF
TGTGCCAGCAGCTTAGCGGGCGCCGAAGAGACCCAGTACTTC
>TRBJ2-7|TRBV20-1|-|few
CSALDGTYEQYF
TGCAGTGCTTTAGACGGAACCTACGAGCAGTACTTC
>TRBJ1-2|TRBV29-1|-|few
CSVQGSYGYTF
TGCAGCGTGCAGGGAAGCTATGGCTACACCTTC
>TRBJ2-2|TRBV20-1|-|-
CSARYEDTGELFF
TGCAGTGCTAGATACGAGGACACCGGGGAGCTGTTTTTT
>TRBJ1-2|TRBV27|-|few
CASSSGEGGDGYTF
TGTGCCAGCAGTTCTGGGGAGGGAGGGGATGGCTACACCTTC
>TRBJ1-2|TRBV3-1|-|-
CASSQAIGQSSGYTF
TGTGCCAGCAGCCAAGCAATCGGACAATCTTCGGGCTACACCTTC
>TRBJ2-7|TRBV15|-|-
CATSSAPRGRSSYEQYF
TGTGCCACCAGCAGCGCCCCGAGGGGACGGAGCTCCTACGAGCAGTACTTC
>TRBJ1-1|TRBV29-1|TRBD1|few
CSVDRQGIEAFF
TGCAGCGTTGATCGACAGGGGATCGAAGCTTTCTTT
>TRBJ2-1|TRBV4-1|-|-
CASSPHGTGAGDEQFF
TGCGCCAGCAGCCCCCACGGGACGGGGGCCGGGGATGAGCAGTTCTTC
>TRBJ1-4|TRBV6-2/TRBV6-3|TRBD1|-
CASSPGTGNEKLFF
TGTGCCAGCAGTCCCGGGACAGGGAATGAAAAACTGTTTTTT
>TRBJ2-1|TRBV2|TRBD2|many
CASCGGVSYNEQFF
TGTGCCAGCTGCGGGGGGGTCTCCTACAATGAGCAGTTCTTC
>TRBJ2-7|TRBV29-1|TRBD2|few
CSVEGRLAGDIYEQYF
TGCAGCGTTGAAGGGAGACTAGCGGGAGATATATACGAGCAGTACTTC
>TRBJ2-2|TRBV11-2|-|-
CASSYDLGGTGELFF
TGTGCCAGCAGCTACGATCTAGGAGGCACCGGGGAGCTGTTTTTT
>TRBJ2-2|TRBV13|-|few
CASSLRINTGELFF
TGTGCCAGCAGCTTACGGATTAACACCGGGGAGCTGTTTTTT
>TRBJ2-7|TRBV29-1|-|-
CSVEITGYEQYF
TGCAGCGTTGAAATAACCGGTTACGAGCAGTACTTC